Following are 9 T cell receptor beta chains from one sample sequenced in a study of T cell responses to AZD1222 COVID-19 vaccine. The data were produced by immunoSEQ multiplex PCR, yet TCRdb's version contains in-frame clones alone and is incomplete. Here the sample spans tens of thousands of clones, 80% to 90% being singletons. The sample in question was peripheral blood, obtained 28 days after the second dose of the MenACWY control vaccine. The receptors shown here come from an adult who received the MenACWY meningococcal vaccine as a control.

The chain links TRBV5-4 to TRBJ2-1; the D is unclear. V was clipped by 2 bases and J by 7 bases, with 4 bases between them. This CDR3 is built from 11 residues. CDR1 is SGHNT and CDR2 is YYREEE in the germline V gene (reference sequence). This CDR3 is CASSLENEQFF. CDR3 coding DNA: TGTGCCAGCAGCTTAGAGAATGAGCAGTTCTTC. Variable domain in full (rest from reference TRBV5-4 and TRBJ2-1): ETGVTQSPTHLIKTRGQQVTLRCSSQSGHNTVSWYQQALGQGPQFIFQYYREEENGRGNFPPRFSGLQFPNYSSELNVNALELDDSALYLCASSLENEQFFGPGTRLTVL.

The chain joins TRBV9 to TRBJ2-2; TRBD2 aligns across 11 bases. Looked up from germline, CDR1 is SGDLS and CDR2 is YYNGEE. This CDR3 has 17 residues. Losses at the gene ends were 0 bases for V and 5 bases for J; bases not matched to a gene: 6. CDR3 nucleotides: TGTGCCAGCAGCGTAGGGCTAGCGGGAGGAGGGACCGGGGAGCTGTTTTTT. Translation: CASSVGLAGGGTGELFF. The whole variable domain, remainder taken from reference TRBV9 and TRBJ2-2, is DSGVTQTPKHLITATGQRVTLRCSPRSGDLSVYWYQQSLDQGLQFLIQYYNGEERAKGNILERFSAQQFPDLHSELNLSSLELGDSALYFCASSVGLAGGGTGELFFGEGSRLTVL.

CDR3 in DNA: TGTGCCAGCAGCTCGTACAGGGGGCTTAATGAAAAACTGTTTTTT. Translation: CASSSYRGLNEKLFF. The chain employs TRBV14 and TRBJ1-4; 9 bases are a match to TRBD1. CDR1 SGHDN and CDR2 FVKESK come from the germline V gene. The CDR3 sequence is 15 residues long. V was pared by 5 bases and J by 4 bases, with 5 bases of the junction left unmatched.

The V gene is TRBV18, the J gene TRBJ2-7; D is unclear. This CDR3 region has 14 residues. V gave up 3 bases and J gave up 0 bases, with 9 bases separating them. Germline CDR1 reads KGHSH; CDR2 reads LQKENI. The CDR3 is CASSPTGFSYEQYF. CDR3 nucleotides: TGTGCCAGCTCACCGACCGGGTTCTCCTACGAGCAGTACTTC. The full variable domain, in which reference TRBV18 and TRBJ2-7 provide the parts outside the CDR3, is NAGVMQNPRHLVRRRGQEARLRCSPMKGHSHVYWYRQLPEEGLKFMVYLQKENIIDESGMPKERFSAEFPKEGPSILRIQQVVRGDSAAYFCASSPTGFSYEQYFGPGTRLTVT.

The chain employs TRBV7-6 and TRBJ2-7, with 11 bases fitting TRBD2. The V segment lost 5 bases and the J segment 3 bases; nucleotides outside the gene matches: 3. The CDR3 contains 14 residues. CDR1 is SGHVS, CDR2 FNYEAQ, per germline. CDR3 region: CASSPGLAVYEQYF. CDR3 DNA sequence: TGTGCCAGCAGCCCGGGACTAGCGGTCTACGAGCAGTACTTC.

V is TRBV3-1 (or the pseudogene TRBV3-2) and J is TRBJ2-7; no reliable D call. Germline loops: CDR1 LGHDT, CDR2 YNNKEL (reference sequence). This CDR3 has 12 amino acids. The V gene lost 0 bases and the J gene lost 4 bases, with 4 bases spanning the gap. The CDR3 sequence is CASSQDPYEQYF. The DNA of the CDR3 is TGTGCCAGCAGCCAAGATCCGTACGAGCAGTACTTC.

The chain is built from TRBV6-5 and TRBJ1-3; the D gene is possibly TRBD1 (5 bases). The CDR3 spans 15 residues. V gave up 2 bases and J gave up 0 bases, with 8 bases separating them. Germline V gene lookup returns CDR1 MNHEY and CDR2 SVGAGI. The CDR3 DNA is TGTGCCAGCAGTTACGGGGGGGGCTCTGGAAACACCATATATTTT. Translated, it gives CASSYGGGSGNTIYF.

This rearrangement joins TRBV6-5 to TRBJ2-7; D is unresolved. CDR3 length equals 12 residues. V was shortened by 4 bases and J by 7 bases, with 11 bases between the two germline ends. CDR1 and CDR2 (germline): MNHEY, SVGAGI. The CDR3: CASSLHLGEQYF. The CDR3, as DNA: TGTGCCAGCAGTTTGCACCTGGGGGAGCAGTACTTC.

The gene calls are TRBV6-2 or TRBV6-3 and TRBJ2-7, with TRBD1 identical over 8 bases. Trimming cost V 5 bases and J 3 bases; bases outside gene matches: 6. The CDR3 consists of 14 residues. Germline assignment: CDR1 MNHEY and CDR2 SVGEGT. CDR3 coding DNA: TGTGCCAGCAGTAACCAGGGGGCGAGCTACGAGCAGTACTTC. This translates into CASSNQGASYEQYF.